Listed below are T cell receptor beta chains from one sample, sequenced in a study of cytomegalovirus exposure and HLA in healthy donors. Sequenced by immunoSEQ multiplex PCR; TCRdb stores in-frame clones only, minus some. The sample comprises 130,000 to 150,000 clones, about 80% of which are singletons, and just over 4.5% rests with the top ten. Material: PBMCs. These receptors were taken from a man between 35 and 55 years old in good health and CMV-seronegative. Both conserved end residues are part of each CDR3.

J: TRBJ2-3; V: TRBV5-4; CDR3: CASSIETGLSTDTQYF
J: TRBJ1-1; V: TRBV2; CDR3: CASREDRLTNTEAFF
J: TRBJ2-1; V: TRBV9; CDR3: CASSGRQLAHEQFF
J: TRBJ1-4; V: TRBV6-5; CDR3: CASSYDRVGEKLFF
J: TRBJ1-2; V: TRBV20-1; CDR3: CSAQGNGYTF
J: TRBJ1-4; V: TRBV28; CDR3: CASSLTGYVEKLFF
J: TRBJ1-5; V: TRBV19; CDR3: CASRYSVLQPQHF
J: TRBJ1-6; V: TRBV21-1; CDR3: CASSKDRVSPLHF
J: TRBJ2-5; V: TRBV5-1; CDR3: CASSFTAQETQYF
J: TRBJ1-1; V: TRBV19; CDR3: CASSMAGGTGGKYTEAFF
J: TRBJ1-2; V: TRBV28; CDR3: CASRSPGQNYGYTF
J: TRBJ1-1; V: TRBV11-1; CDR3: CASSLQGAENTEAFF
J: TRBJ1-1; V: TRBV7-9; CDR3: CASSLVRTGSTEAFF
J: TRBJ2-1; V: TRBV5-1; CDR3: CASSLEWQGRNEQFF
J: TRBJ1-4; V: TRBV14; CDR3: CASSQVIRGGSEKLFF
J: TRBJ2-1; V: TRBV5-4; CDR3: CASSLDVSSYNEQFF
J: TRBJ1-6; V: TRBV28; CDR3: CASRTRDRVNSPLHF
J: TRBJ1-3; V: TRBV21-1; CDR3: CASSKYRGRSGNTIYF
J: TRBJ2-5; V: TRBV5-1; CDR3: CASSRGQEPWETQYF
J: TRBJ2-7; V: TRBV5-1; CDR3: CASSTHLQGAYEQYF
J: TRBJ1-5; V: TRBV6-5; CDR3: CASSSDSRQPQHF
J: TRBJ2-3; V: TRBV5-1; CDR3: CASSNRDREDTQYF
J: TRBJ1-2; V: TRBV29-1; CDR3: CSVEADRGYGYTF
J: TRBJ2-2; V: TRBV18; CDR3: CASSTGTGAGELFF
J: TRBJ2-2; V: TRBV11-2; CDR3: CASLNTGELFF
J: TRBJ2-1; V: TRBV25-1; CDR3: CASISTGGSYNEQFF
J: TRBJ2-1; V: TRBV9; CDR3: CASSYHGTSGGDYNEQFF
J: TRBJ1-6; V: TRBV30; CDR3: CAWSVPGGSSPLHF
J: TRBJ1-5; V: TRBV15; CDR3: CATSRGDSSNQPQHF
J: TRBJ2-7; V: TRBV5-1; CDR3: CASSLDPGTYEQYF
J: TRBJ2-7; V: TRBV15; CDR3: CATSIQRDTYEQYF
J: TRBJ1-1; V: TRBV7-2; CDR3: CASSLHSNTEAFF
J: TRBJ2-7; V: TRBV6-5; CDR3: CASSYSGRGLPREQYF
J: TRBJ1-1; V: TRBV18; CDR3: CASSPGGDTEAFF
J: TRBJ1-4; V: TRBV4-3; CDR3: CASSRQREKLFF
J: TRBJ2-7; V: TRBV2; CDR3: CASSVSAVSYEQYF
J: TRBJ2-1; V: TRBV9; CDR3: CASSRGLAGAYNEQFF
J: TRBJ1-5; V: TRBV19; CDR3: CASSGPGVNNQPQHF
J: TRBJ2-7; V: TRBV18; CDR3: CASSPGTANYEQYF
J: TRBJ2-5; V: TRBV18; CDR3: CASSPPLPGQQETQYF
J: TRBJ1-6; V: TRBV19; CDR3: CASSIWTGLSHSPLHF
J: TRBJ2-7; V: TRBV9; CDR3: CASGLGHYEQYF
J: TRBJ2-4; V: TRBV19; CDR3: CASSIVGLAVRAKNIQYF